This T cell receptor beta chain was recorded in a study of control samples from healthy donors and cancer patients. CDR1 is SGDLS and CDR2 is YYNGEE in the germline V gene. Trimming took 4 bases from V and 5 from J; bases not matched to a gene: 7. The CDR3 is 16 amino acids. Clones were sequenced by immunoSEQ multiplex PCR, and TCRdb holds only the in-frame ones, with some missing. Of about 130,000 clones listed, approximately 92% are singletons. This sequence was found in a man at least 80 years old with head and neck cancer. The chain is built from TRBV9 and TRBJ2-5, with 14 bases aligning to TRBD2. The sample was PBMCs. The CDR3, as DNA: TGTGCCAGCAGCCCTGGGACTAGCGGGAGTCTGGAGACCCAGTACTTC. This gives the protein CASSPGTSGSLETQYF.